The 17 T cell receptor beta chains below all came from one sample that was sequenced in a study of beta chain features in type 1 diabetes. Every bit of the isolated RNA underwent reverse transcription, so sequencing read expressed TCRB transcripts. Profiling relied on immunoSEQ multiplex PCR, and the TCRdb table lists in-frame clones only, not all of them. Of some 360,000 clones detected, around 19% appear once; the ten largest clones hold approximately 0.046%. Sequenced: naive CD4+ T cells from blood. These receptors were obtained from a woman aged 18-30 years in good health.

The chain is built from TRBV2 and TRBJ2-7; 9 nucleotides agree with TRBD2. The CDR3 extends over 15 amino acids. After removal of 6 bases from V and 5 bases from J, the junction contained 11 bases not matched to a gene. CDR1 SNHLY and CDR2 FYNNEI come from the germline V gene. CDR3 nucleotide sequence: TGTGCCAGCAGGAAACAGCGGGAGGCCAGTAACGAGCAGTACTTC. Its protein is CASRKQREASNEQYF.

This clone was seen a handful of times. This chain joins TRBV10-3 and TRBJ2-3, with TRBD2 identical over 12 bases. The CDR3 totals 15 residues. Losses at the gene ends were 6 bases for V and 3 bases for J; bases not matched to a gene: 4. Germline-derived CDR1 and CDR2 are ENHRY and SYGVKD. CDR3 sequence (DNA): TGTGCCATCAGCTCGACTAGCGGGGGTACAGATACGCAGTATTTT. Translation: CAISSTSGGTDTQYF.

This chain links TRBV4-2 with TRBJ2-7, with D possibly matching TRBD1 (6 bases). Germline assignment: CDR1 LGHNA and CDR2 YNFKEQ. V lost 0 bases and J lost 6, with 9 bases in between. CDR3 length: 13 amino acids. Written as DNA, the CDR3 is TGTGCCAGCAGCCAAGAGACAGGCTCCGAGCAGTACTTC. This translates into CASSQETGSEQYF.

The chain employs TRBV5-1 and TRBJ1-5; D is undetermined. Trimming removed 0 bases at V and 6 bases at J, with 13 bases between. The CDR3 is 15 residues long. Germline V gene lookup returns CDR1 SGHRS and CDR2 YFSETQ. CDR3 nucleotide sequence: TGCGCCAGCAGCTTGGGGCCGGAAAGCGGTCAGCCCCAGCATTTT. It specifies CASSLGPESGQPQHF.

The rearrangement uses TRBV4-1 and TRBJ2-1; 9 nucleotides align to TRBD2. The CDR3 is 15 amino acids. Germline CDR1 and CDR2: MGHRA and YSYEKL. The J segment lost 9 bases and the V segment lost 1 base, leaving 7 bases of the junction unmatched. DNA for the CDR3: TGCGCCAGCAGCCAAGTTGGCGGGAGGGCCGGTGAGCAGTTCTTC. This encodes CASSQVGGRAGEQFF.

The rearrangement links TRBV7-2 to TRBJ2-7; TRBD2 aligns across 9 bases. CDR3 length: 14 amino acids. J was trimmed by 8 bases and V by 7 bases; bases with no gene match: 12. Germline CDR1 reads SGHTA; CDR2 reads FQGNSA. CDR3: CASTPAGGPNQQYF. CDR3 nucleotide sequence: TGTGCCAGCACCCCAGCGGGAGGCCCAAATCAGCAGTACTTC.

The V gene is TRBV18, the J gene TRBJ2-7; 9 nucleotides match TRBD1. CDR1 and CDR2 (germline): KGHSH, LQKENI. This CDR3 spans 15 amino acids. Germline trimming cut 5 bases from V and 5 bases from J; bases unmatched to any gene: 10. The CDR3 loop reads CASSYLPGQGNEQYF. The CDR3 region has the DNA TGTGCCAGCTCATACTTACCGGGACAGGGAAACGAGCAGTACTTC.

This chain connects TRBV7-3 to TRBJ1-2; D gene ambiguous. The germline V gene has CDR1 SGHTA and CDR2 FQGTGA. V lost 4 bases, J lost 7 bases, and 13 bases lay in between. CDR3 length: 13 residues. The CDR3 sequence: CASSSSPGGGYTF. The CDR3 bases are TGTGCCAGCAGCTCCTCCCCGGGAGGTGGCTACACCTTC.

The V gene is TRBV9, the J gene TRBJ1-6; a weak D match, TRBD1 (5 bases). This CDR3 is 13 amino acids long. The germline gives CDR1 SGDLS, CDR2 YYNGEE. With 0 bases removed from V and 8 bases from J, the gap between germline ends came to 6 bases. CDR3 sequence (DNA): TGTGCCAGCAGCGTAGTAGGGGATTCACCCCTCCACTTT. Its protein is CASSVVGDSPLHF. The whole variable domain, remainder taken from reference TRBV9 and TRBJ1-6, is DSGVTQTPKHLITATGQRVTLRCSPRSGDLSVYWYQQSLDQGLQFLIQYYNGEERAKGNILERFSAQQFPDLHSELNLSSLELGDSALYFCASSVVGDSPLHFGNGTRLTVT.

The CDR3 sequence is CASRHPGTSDGDTQYF. CDR3 DNA sequence: TGTGCCAGCAGACACCCCGGGACTAGCGATGGGGATACGCAGTATTTT. This sequence joins TRBV5-4 and TRBJ2-3; 10 nucleotides line up with TRBD2. The V segment lost 5 bases and the J segment 6 bases; nucleotides outside the gene matches: 12. This CDR3 has 16 residues. Looked up from germline, CDR1 is SGHNT and CDR2 is YYREEE (reference sequence). Looking up the rest from reference TRBV5-4 and TRBJ2-3 gives the full variable domain: ETGVTQSPTHLIKTRGQQVTLRCSSQSGHNTVSWYQQALGQGPQFIFQYYREEENGRGNFPPRFSGLQFPNYSSELNVNALELDDSALYLCASRHPGTSDGDTQYFGPGTRLTVL.

The V gene is TRBV9, the J gene TRBJ1-2, with 7 nucleotides matching TRBD1. The CDR3 has 13 residues. The germline V gene encodes CDR1 SGDLS and CDR2 YYNGEE. V shed 1 base, J shed 7 bases, and the junction held 4 bases outside the gene matches. Here the CDR3 reads CASSVRQGGGYTF. CDR3 nucleotides: TGTGCCAGCAGCGTACGTCAGGGGGGTGGCTACACCTTC.

This chain's CDR3 is CASSQSLGLARGEQFF. In DNA form, the CDR3 reads TGCGCCAGCAGCCAGTCTCTGGGGCTAGCGAGGGGTGAGCAGTTCTTC. J is TRBJ2-1 and V is TRBV4-3; the D gene is possibly TRBD2 (6 bases). Trimming took 3 bases from V and 9 from J, leaving 21 bases between them. Germline CDR1 reads LGHNA; CDR2 reads YSLEER. The CDR3 is 16 amino acids.

This clone was detected only a few times. This rearrangement joins TRBV9 to TRBJ2-1; TRBD2 agrees at 15 bases. Looked up from germline, CDR1 is SGDLS and CDR2 is YYNGEE. V shed 4 bases and J 9 bases; nucleotides not matched to a gene: 8. This CDR3 contains 16 residues. The CDR3 DNA follows: TGTGCCAGCAGCTGGACTAGCGGGAGGGTAATTGGTGAGCAGTTCTTC. Translated, it gives CASSWTSGRVIGEQFF.

This clone came up a few times. V is TRBV23-1 and J is TRBJ2-7, with 7 bases matching TRBD2. TRBV23-1 falls under the ORF class, with uncertain function. The CDR3 sequence is 14 residues long. Trimming took 8 bases from V and 1 from J; bases not matched to a gene: 8. The CDR3 sequence: CASPGGDSSYEQYF. CDR3 in DNA: TGCGCCAGCCCTGGGGGGGATTCGTCCTACGAGCAGTACTTC.

This clone was counted a few times. An end of the junction differs from the germline gene, which may be a read error. J is TRBJ2-1 and V is TRBV7-7, with D tentatively TRBD1 (5 bases). In germline, CDR1 is SSHAT, CDR2 FNYEAQ (reference sequence). The CDR3 consists of 12 residues. CDR3 coding DNA: TGTGCTAGCAGCGACAGATCCAATGAGCAGTTCTTC. Protein product: CASSDRSNEQFF.

Worth noting for this clone: The sample contains more than one DNA sequence encoding this CDR3. J is TRBJ1-2 and V is TRBV4-3; D might be TRBD1 (5 bases). The germline CDR1 and CDR2 sequences are LGHNA and YSLEER. This CDR3 comprises 13 residues. V shed 0 bases and J shed 4 bases, with 6 bases lying between them. CDR3 sequence: CASSQETGYGYTF. The CDR3 DNA is TGCGCCAGCAGCCAAGAAACAGGCTATGGCTACACCTTC.

The V and J genes are TRBV9 and TRBJ1-2, with D possibly matching TRBD1 (6 bases). With 0 bases removed from V and 6 bases from J, the gap between germline ends came to 18 bases. Germline assignment: CDR1 SGDLS and CDR2 YYNGEE. The CDR3 has 16 residues. CDR3 bases: TGTGCCAGCAGCGTAGAGACAGGATGGGCCCCGGATGGCTACACCTTC. Amino acids: CASSVETGWAPDGYTF.